The source of this T cell receptor (beta chain) is a study of radiation and T cells in renal cell carcinoma. Overall study findings and caveats: Without pretreatment biopsies, baseline tumor clonotype presence was undetermined.

Time point denoted: baseline pretreatment blood. As for treatment: 15 Gy SBRT to primary tumor, nephrectomy 4 weeks later. Concerning this clone itself: Its antigen is not known.

The data were produced by immunoSEQ multiplex PCR, yet TCRdb's version contains in-frame clones alone and is incomplete. The sample has 150,000 or so clones, around 90% seen once; the top ten hold 3.5% to 5%. The starting material was blood, obtained from a patient whose treatment included radiotherapy and nephrectomy. The sequence came from a woman in her 70s with renal cell carcinoma.

The CDR3 region has the DNA TGCGCCAGCAGCCGCCCGCCGGTAAACGAGCAGTACTTC. Encoded protein: CASSRPPVNEQYF. The V call is TRBV5-1, the J call TRBJ2-7; no firm D call. CDR3 length equals 13 residues. Germline values: CDR1 SGHRS, CDR2 YFSETQ. Trimming stripped 4 bases from V and 5 bases from J, with 13 bases between.